The 2 T cell receptor beta chains presented below share a single source sample, sequenced in a study of blood T cells in healthy people across ages. For the second PCR, which ran for about 6 to 12 cycles, a sample-barcoded 5' primer and a J-beta primer mix were used. MiXCR, applied by TCRdb to the 5' RACE reads, yields one record per CDR3 protein. The data contain some 710,000 distinct CDR3 sequences, 22% of them singletons. The material sequenced was blood. These receptors were taken from a man aged 70 or older in good health.

This chain links TRBV29-1 with TRBJ1-1; D might be TRBD1 (6 bases). The V and J ends lost 5 bases and 2 bases respectively, with 15 bases between them. The CDR3 has 14 amino acids. From germline, CDR1 is SQVTM and CDR2 ANQGSEA. The CDR3 sequence is CSVLRGARNTEAFF. The CDR3 DNA sequence: TGCAGCGTTCTTAGGGGGGCTAGAAACACTGAAGCTTTCTTT.

This clonotype has just a few counts. The J gene is TRBJ2-7, the V gene TRBV5-1; the D gene is possibly TRBD1 (5 bases). This CDR3 region has 15 residues. Germline V gives CDR1 SGHRS, CDR2 YFSETQ. Trimming cost V 0 bases and J 5 bases, with 15 bases left between them. As DNA, the CDR3 is TGCGCCAGCAGCTTGGAGGGGCAGGGCAAAGACGAGCAGTACTTC. It codes for CASSLEGQGKDEQYF.